The 14 T cell receptor beta chains below come from one sample, sequenced in a study of lymphopenia after photon versus proton radiotherapy. The method was immunoSEQ multiplex PCR; TCRdb's version includes in-frame clones alone and lacks a portion of them. This table holds about 45,000 clones, less than 90% found once. Sequenced here: peripheral blood, sampled from a patient treated with photon-based radiotherapy. The receptors shown here come from a man between 40 and 49 years old with gastric cancer.

The chain has TRBV4-1 and TRBJ1-2, with a possible D match to TRBD1 (6 bases). V shed 1 base and J shed 2 bases, with 11 bases lying between them. Germline V gene sequence: CDR1 MGHRA, CDR2 YSYEKL. The CDR3 contains 15 residues. The CDR3 region has the DNA TGCGCCAGCAGCCAAGCTTCAGGGGAAAACTATGGCTACACCTTC. It translates to CASSQASGENYGYTF.

V and J are TRBV6-5 and TRBJ1-4; 9 bases are a match to TRBD1. The CDR3 contains 14 residues. Germline trimming cut 6 bases from V and 7 bases from J; bases unmatched to any gene: 6. Germline CDR1 is MNHEY and CDR2 is SVGAGI. CDR3 coding DNA: TGTGCCAGCAGATACAGGGGGCTGGGTGAAAAACTGTTTTTT. This encodes CASRYRGLGEKLFF.

The V and J genes are TRBV19 and TRBJ1-1, with unresolved D. CDR3 length: 12 amino acids. Germline CDR1 and CDR2: LNHDA and SQIVND (reference sequence). The V and J ends lost 7 bases and 3 bases respectively, with 9 bases between them. CDR3 sequence reads: CASIDGYTEAFF. DNA for the CDR3: TGTGCCAGTATCGACGGTTACACTGAAGCTTTCTTT.

V gene TRBV5-8 combines with J gene TRBJ2-2; D possibly corresponds to TRBD1 (6 bases). CDR3 size: 17 residues. V lost 4 bases, J lost 0 bases, and 16 bases lay in between. CDR1 and CDR2 (germline): SGHTS, YDEGEE. The CDR3 DNA follows: TGTGCCAGCAGCATCTCTTGGGGGCCGACGAACACCGGGGAGCTGTTTTTT. Translating gives CASSISWGPTNTGELFF.

V is TRBV11-3 and J is TRBJ2-3, with D perhaps matching TRBD2 (6 bases). The CDR3 runs to 14 residues. Germline V gene sequence: CDR1 SGHNT, CDR2 YENEEA. Trimming left V 5 bases short and J 3 bases short, with 12 bases between. Here the CDR3 DNA reads TGTGCCAGCAGCCCCGGGGGAGTGACAGATACGCAGTATTTT. It is translated as CASSPGGVTDTQYF.

The gene calls are TRBV5-1 and TRBJ2-3, with 10 bases aligning to TRBD1. CDR3 length: 17 residues. J gave up 1 base and V 4 bases, and 9 bases lay outside the gene matches. CDR1 is SGHRS, CDR2 YFSETQ, per germline. In nucleotides, the CDR3 is TGCGCCAGCAGCCCAGGAACCGGGACAGGGGGCACAGATACGCAGTATTTT. Residues: CASSPGTGTGGTDTQYF.

The chain has TRBV15 and TRBJ2-7, with D maybe TRBD2 (5 bases). The germline V gene has CDR1 LNHNV and CDR2 YYDKDF (reference sequence). CDR3 size: 16 residues. V lost 1 base, J lost 5 bases, and 18 bases lay in between. Here the CDR3 DNA reads TGTGCCACCAGCAGAGGGAAGCCGGAGGACCTCCACGAGCAGTACTTC. Encoded protein: CATSRGKPEDLHEQYF.

The V gene is TRBV19, the J gene TRBJ1-5; 9 positions agree with TRBD1. The CDR3 contains 15 residues. With V trimmed by 3 bases and J by 1 base, 1 base remained unmatched. Germline V gene data show CDR1 as LNHDA and CDR2 as SQIVND (reference sequence). The CDR3 spells CASSMGTGSNQPQHF. CDR3 in DNA: TGTGCCAGTAGTATGGGGACAGGGAGCAATCAGCCCCAGCATTTT.

The chain combines TRBV30 with TRBJ1-1; perhaps TRBD1 as D (5 bases). The ends were cut back, 3 bases at V and 1 base at J, with 15 bases in the middle. Germline V gene sequence: CDR1 GTSNPN, CDR2 SVGIG (reference sequence). CDR3 length: 15 amino acids. The CDR3 DNA reads TGTGCCTGGAGCAAAACAGGCGGGCGGAACACTGAAGCTTTCTTT. Protein product: CAWSKTGGRNTEAFF.

The genes are TRBV6-5 and TRBJ2-2, with TRBD2 as a possible D gene (5 bases). The CDR3 has 14 residues. The V end was cut by 6 bases, the J end by 7 bases, with 15 bases between. CDR1 is MNHEY, CDR2 SVGAGI, per germline. CDR3 DNA: TGTGCCAGCAGGGGCCTAGCAACGGTCGGGGAGCTGTTTTTT. It yields the protein CASRGLATVGELFF.

The V call is TRBV2, the J call TRBJ2-7; D may be TRBD2 (6 bases). This CDR3 region has 12 residues. The germline gives CDR1 SNHLY, CDR2 FYNNEI. V was pared by 4 bases and J by 4 bases, with 8 bases between. The CDR3 protein is CASSVGGYEQYF. The CDR3 DNA reads as TGTGCCAGCAGTGTGGGGGGTTACGAGCAGTACTTC.

The gene calls are TRBV11-2 and TRBJ2-1; TRBD2 might be the D (6 bases). Germline loops: CDR1 SGHAT, CDR2 FQNNGV. Trimming took off 3 bases at V and 0 bases at J, with 12 bases between the two ends. There are 16 residues in the CDR3. The CDR3: CASSFQGTLSYNEQFF. The CDR3 DNA reads as TGTGCCAGCAGCTTCCAAGGGACTCTCTCCTACAATGAGCAGTTCTTC.

This sequence joins TRBV20-1 and TRBJ1-1; D not certain. Per the germline V gene, CDR1 is DFQATT and CDR2 is SNEGSKA (reference sequence). V was shortened by 7 bases and J by 0 bases, with 6 bases between the two germline ends. The CDR3 is 11 residues long. The CDR3 bases are TGCAGTGTTCCAGTGAACACTGAAGCTTTCTTT. Amino acid sequence: CSVPVNTEAFF.

The chain employs TRBV6-6 and TRBJ1-4; TRBD1 matches 7 bases. Looked up from germline, CDR1 is MNHNY and CDR2 is SVGAGI (reference sequence). The CDR3 has 13 residues. V shed 2 bases, J shed 8 bases, and the junction held 2 bases outside the gene matches. The CDR3 is CASSYTTGEKLFF. DNA for the CDR3: TGTGCCAGCAGTTACACGACAGGGGAAAAACTGTTTTTT.